These T cell receptor beta chains were read from a single sample in a study of control samples from healthy donors and cancer patients. Data came from immunoSEQ multiplex PCR; TCRdb stores just in-frame clones and leaves some out. This table has some 200,000 clones, just under 95% appearing once. The sample consisted of blood. Receptors originate from a man over 45 in good health. Both conserved end residues are part of each CDR3. The order of the fields is clone size, V gene, J gene, D gene, CDR3 DNA, CDR3 protein. The D gene is left open where the match is weak. The size entry is marked missing in some rows and otherwise reads once, few, many or a size class.

NA	TRBV6-2/TRBV6-3	TRBJ2-7	NA	TGTGCCAGCAGTTACGGTTGGCAGAACTACGAGCAGTACTTC	CASSYGWQNYEQYF
NA	TRBV12-3/TRBV12-4	TRBJ2-3	NA	TGTGCCAGCAGCCGTTTGGGGGCGGATACGCAGTATTTT	CASSRLGADTQYF
NA	TRBV24-1	TRBJ2-2	TRBD1	TGTGCCACCAGTGGGCAGGGGGCAGGGAACACCGGGGAGCTGTTTTTT	CATSGQGAGNTGELFF
NA	TRBV5-1	TRBJ1-1	NA	TGCGCCAGCAGCTCGAAGCCAGGGATGAACACTGAAGCTTTCTTT	CASSSKPGMNTEAFF
once	TRBV7-9	TRBJ2-5	NA	TGTGCCAGCAGCTACGAAGAGACCCAGTACTTC	CASSYEETQYF
NA	TRBV4-1	TRBJ1-5	NA	TGCGCCAGCAGCACCAGGGGCTTGGGGAATCAGCCCCAGCATTTT	CASSTRGLGNQPQHF
NA	TRBV4-1	TRBJ1-5	NA	TGCGCCAGCAGCCACTTACTAGGGGGAGACAATCAGCCCCAGCATTTT	CASSHLLGGDNQPQHF
NA	TRBV11-2	TRBJ1-2	NA	TGTGCCAGCAGCCAAGGGACACCAGGAGCCACTGGCTACACCTTC	CASSQGTPGATGYTF
NA	TRBV27	TRBJ2-2	NA	TGTGCCAGCAGTTTATCTTTCGGGTTCCGAGACACCGGGGAGCTGTTTTTT	CASSLSFGFRDTGELFF
NA	TRBV12-3/TRBV12-4	TRBJ1-1	NA	TGTGCCAGCGGCCGGACTGAAGCTTTCTTT	CASGRTEAFF
NA	TRBV5-1	TRBJ2-3	NA	TGCGCCAGCACCCGGACTCCGTCTAGCACAGATACGCAGTATTTT	CASTRTPSSTDTQYF
NA	TRBV11-2	TRBJ1-2	NA	TGTGCCAGCAGCTTAGTCTCCGGGACCTATGGCTACACCTTC	CASSLVSGTYGYTF
NA	TRBV5-1	TRBJ2-7	NA	TGCGCCAGCAGCTTAATAACGGGTCCTTCCTACGAGCAGTACTTC	CASSLITGPSYEQYF
NA	TRBV30	TRBJ2-7	TRBD1	TGTGCCTGGAGTACGACAGGGGGCGGTTACGAGCAGTACTTC	CAWSTTGGGYEQYF
NA	TRBV2	TRBJ1-2	NA	TGTGCCAGCAGTCAGGACTATGGCTACACCTTC	CASSQDYGYTF
few	TRBV7-9	TRBJ1-4	NA	TGTGCCAGCAGCTTCGGACAGGAAAAACTGTTTTTT	CASSFGQEKLFF
NA	TRBV6-5	TRBJ1-5	TRBD1	TGTGCCAGCAGGAGGGACAGCCTGAATCAGCCCCAGCATTTT	CASRRDSLNQPQHF
NA	TRBV28	TRBJ2-1	NA	TGTGCCAGTCACTCTCGGGACAATGAGCAGTTCTTC	CASHSRDNEQFF
NA	TRBV30	TRBJ1-1	NA	TGTGCCTGGAGTAGAGGCGGGGACACTGAAGCTTTCTTT	CAWSRGGDTEAFF
NA	TRBV15	TRBJ1-5	NA	TGTGCCACCAGCAGCCCCGTCGGCAGGGGACATCAGCCCCAGCATTTT	CATSSPVGRGHQPQHF
NA	TRBV24-1	TRBJ1-5	TRBD1	TGTGCCACCGAGCAGGGGGGGATCCGACTCAATCAGCCCCAGCATTTT	CATEQGGIRLNQPQHF
NA	TRBV3-1/TRBV3-2	TRBJ2-5	TRBD1	TGTGCCAGCAGCCACGGGACAGGGGGACAAGAGACCCAGTACTTC	CASSHGTGGQETQYF
NA	TRBV7-2	TRBJ1-2	NA	TGTGCCAGCAGCTTACAGGGTACCTATGGCTACACCTTC	CASSLQGTYGYTF
NA	TRBV28	TRBJ2-1	TRBD2	TGTGCCAGCAGTTTCTCAATTAGCGGGGGGGCCGGGAATGAGCAGTTCTTC	CASSFSISGGAGNEQFF
NA	TRBV27	TRBJ1-5	NA	TGTGCCAGCAGTTCTCAGGGAAGGGGGAATCAGCCCCAGCATTTT	CASSSQGRGNQPQHF
NA	TRBV5-1	TRBJ2-5	TRBD1	TGCGCCAGCAGCCCACAGGGGAGAGAGACCCAGTACTTC	CASSPQGRETQYF
once	TRBV19	TRBJ1-5	NA	TGTGCCAGTAGTATAAGGGCGGTTAGCAATCAGCCCCAGCATTTT	CASSIRAVSNQPQHF
few	TRBV21-1	TRBJ1-5	NA	TGTGCCAGCAGCAAACCGTCGGACAGGGACACGGTTAATAGCAATCAGCCCCAGCATTTT	CASSKPSDRDTVNSNQPQHF
once	TRBV6-2/TRBV6-3	TRBJ2-7	NA	TGTGCCAGCAGTTTTACTTGGAAGGGCTACGAGCAGTACTTC	CASSFTWKGYEQYF
NA	TRBV18	TRBJ1-1	NA	TGTGCCAGCTCACCACAGAACACTGAAGCTTTCTTT	CASSPQNTEAFF